This TCR beta chain was found in a study of T cells in Graves' hyperthyroidism and ophthalmopathy. Among ophthalmopathy patients, the Clinical Activity Score reached at least 3, the NOSPECS grade reached at least 4, and duration remained under 3 months. Each diagnosis drew on symptoms, thyroxine, TRAb, thyroid ultrasound and orbital computed tomography findings. At least ten counts were recorded for this clonotype. Amplified TCR beta CDR3 regions derived from RNA transcripts. The study used the HTBI primer set for a first-round RT-PCR of the TCR CDR3. TCRdb re-derived calls from the multiplex PCR reads in MiXCR, one entry per CDR3 protein. The table includes around 600,000 distinct CDR3 sequences, 14% detected once. The CDR3 covers 13 residues. Germline loops: CDR1 SNHLY, CDR2 FYNNEI. J was trimmed by 6 bases and V by 7 bases; bases with no gene match: 9.

The sequenced material came from blood. The rearrangement joins TRBV2 to TRBJ2-7; 7 nucleotides match TRBD1. This clonotype originated in a woman aged 45-65 years with Graves' ophthalmopathy. CDR3 coding DNA: TGTGCCAGCATCCCGGGACAGCTTGGCGAGCAGTACTTC. This sequence encodes CASIPGQLGEQYF.